The sequence of this T cell receptor beta chain was determined in a study of T cell changes during pregnancy in multiple sclerosis. There are a few counts of this clone. The data were produced by immunoSEQ multiplex PCR, yet TCRdb's version contains in-frame clones alone and is incomplete. The sample consists of tens of thousands of clones, 75% to 95% of them appearing once. CDR3 size: 14 residues. Trimming took 2 bases from V and 8 from J, leaving 15 bases between them. CDR1 and CDR2 (germline): SNHLY, FYNNEI. The TCR comes from a female donor with multiple sclerosis, enrolled in a pregnancy study. The chain carries TRBV2 and TRBJ1-2; D is ambiguous. The source material was CD8+ T cells from peripheral blood mononuclear cells, sampled after pregnancy. CDR3 DNA sequence: TGTGCCAGCAGTGAAAACAGCTATCTATGGGGCTACACCTTC. This sequence encodes CASSENSYLWGYTF.